A single sample gave rise to the 17 T cell receptor beta chains below, sequenced in a study of blood T cell repertoires in COVID-19. Produced via immunoSEQ multiplex PCR; TCRdb's table is partial and in-frame only. This table holds 250,000 or so clones, 87% found once. The specimen sequenced was peripheral blood. These receptors were obtained from a man in his late teens or twenties with active or convalescent COVID-19.

V gene TRBV7-9 combines with J gene TRBJ2-7, with 7 bases matching TRBD1. The CDR3 consists of 14 residues. Per germline, CDR1 SEHNR and CDR2 FQNEAQ (reference sequence). V gave up 5 bases and J gave up 5 bases; unmatched junction bases: 9. The chain's CDR3 is CASSADREYHEQYF. The DNA of the CDR3 is TGTGCCAGCAGCGCAGACAGGGAGTACCACGAGCAGTACTTC.

This chain uses TRBV20-1 with TRBJ2-7; D call uncertain. V was pared by 4 bases and J by 4 bases, with 8 bases between. The CDR3 sequence is 11 residues long. Germline-derived CDR1 and CDR2 are DFQATT and SNEGSKA (reference sequence). The chain's CDR3 is CSAKELYEQYF. In nucleotides, the CDR3 is TGCAGTGCTAAAGAGCTATACGAGCAGTACTTC.

The chain employs TRBV10-3 and TRBJ1-2, with a tentative D call TRBD1 (6 bases). The V gene's germline CDR1 is ENHRY and CDR2 SYGVKD. V lost 2 bases and J 8 bases, leaving 15 bases between the germline ends. The CDR3 sequence is 14 residues long. The CDR3 nucleotides are TGTGCCATCAGTGAGCCAACGGACAGCCGAGGCTACACCTTC. Amino acids: CAISEPTDSRGYTF.

The chain joins TRBV7-2 to TRBJ1-6; 10 nucleotides align to TRBD1. CDR3 length: 15 residues. Germline assignment: CDR1 SGHTA and CDR2 FQGNSA. The V gene end was trimmed by 4 bases and the J gene end by 10 bases; junction bases not matched to a gene: 7. The DNA for the CDR3 is TGTGCCAGCAGCTCCCTGACAGGGGGCTACTCACCCCTCCACTTT. Its translation is CASSSLTGGYSPLHF.

The chain carries TRBV7-9 and TRBJ1-1, with TRBD1 identical over 9 bases. Germline V CDR1 and CDR2: SEHNR, FQNEAQ (reference sequence). The CDR3 length is 14 residues. J gave up 6 bases and V 3 bases, and 5 bases lay outside the gene matches. CDR3 DNA: TGTGCCAGCAGCTTGACAGGGGGAACCCCTGAAGCTTTCTTT. Protein product: CASSLTGGTPEAFF.

J is TRBJ2-1 and V is TRBV20-1; 12 bases fit TRBD2. There are 17 residues in the CDR3. The J segment lost 4 bases and the V segment lost 3 bases, leaving 10 bases of the junction unmatched. Looked up from germline, CDR1 is DFQATT and CDR2 is SNEGSKA (reference sequence). The DNA of the CDR3 is TGCAGTGCTAGTGTCCCCGGGACTAGCGGGCCATACAATGAGCAGTTCTTC. As protein: CSASVPGTSGPYNEQFF.

The chain recombines TRBV28 with TRBJ2-7; 9 bases are shared with TRBD2. CDR3 length: 14 residues. Looked up from germline, CDR1 is MDHEN and CDR2 is SYDVKM. V shed 6 bases, J shed 6 bases, and the junction held 9 bases outside the gene matches. The CDR3: CASSRSGSLFEQYF. Written as DNA, the CDR3 is TGTGCCAGCAGCCGTAGCGGGAGCCTGTTCGAGCAGTACTTC.

This chain links TRBV15 with TRBJ2-7; D ambiguous. CDR1 is LNHNV and CDR2 is YYDKDF in the germline V gene (reference sequence). Trimming shortened V by 0 bases and J by 6 bases, and 3 bases separated the two germline ends. The CDR3 consists of 11 residues. The CDR3 is CATSRDREQYF. CDR3 coding DNA: TGTGCCACCAGCAGAGATCGCGAGCAGTACTTC.

The chain uses TRBV27 and TRBJ2-7, with D perhaps TRBD1 (7 bases). V was cut by 0 bases and J by 6 bases, with 21 bases left in between. Germline CDR1 MNHEY, CDR2 SMNVEV (reference sequence). The CDR3 contains 17 residues. The DNA of the CDR3 is TGTGCCAGCAGTTTATCCCCCCCGACAGGGAGGAACTCCGAGCAGTACTTC. Protein product: CASSLSPPTGRNSEQYF.

The table lists this clone with a count of one. CDR3 loop: CASSLMAGASYNEQFF. The CDR3 DNA follows: TGTGCCAGCAGCTTAATGGCGGGCGCCTCCTACAATGAGCAGTTCTTC. This chain connects TRBV7-3 to TRBJ2-1; D is perhaps TRBD2 (5 bases). Germline V gene data show CDR1 as SGHTA and CDR2 as FQGTGA. V lost 1 base and J 0 bases, leaving 10 bases between the germline ends. The CDR3 is 16 amino acids. Supplemented by reference TRBV7-3 and TRBJ2-1, the full variable domain reads GAGVSQTPSNKVTEKGKYVELRCDPISGHTALYWYRQSLGQGPEFLIYFQGTGAADDSGLPNDRFFAVRPEGSVSTLKIQRTERGDSAVYLCASSLMAGASYNEQFFGPGTRLTVL.

The rearrangement links TRBV19 to TRBJ1-1, with TRBD1 as a possible D gene (6 bases). Germline-derived CDR1 and CDR2 are LNHDA and SQIVND (reference sequence). The CDR3 contains 14 residues. Between the trimmed V and J ends, which lost 1 base and 4 bases, there was a span of 10 bases. The DNA for the CDR3 is TGTGCCAGTAGTATAGTAACAGGGTCCACTGAAGCTTTCTTT. This sequence encodes CASSIVTGSTEAFF.

This clone was recorded a few times. The chain recombines TRBV5-5 with TRBJ1-3, with D tentatively TRBD1 (5 bases). Trimming left V 2 bases short and J 2 bases short, with 14 bases between. Germline lookup yields CDR1 SGHKS and CDR2 YYEKEE (reference sequence). This CDR3 comprises 16 residues. The CDR3 nucleotides read TGTGCCAGCAGCTTCCAGGGTTTTCTGGCTGGAAACACCATATATTTT. Protein sequence: CASSFQGFLAGNTIYF.

The chain is built from TRBV7-8 and TRBJ1-5, with D unclear. This CDR3 has 17 residues. Per germline, CDR1 SGHVS and CDR2 FQNEAQ. Trimming stripped 1 base from V and 0 bases from J, with 13 bases between. The CDR3 DNA sequence: TGTGCCAGCAGCTTAGTGTCAGGCTTTAATAGCAATCAGCCCCAGCATTTT. Protein sequence: CASSLVSGFNSNQPQHF.

V gene TRBV6-5 combines with J gene TRBJ2-2; TRBD2 might be the D (6 bases). The germline V gene has CDR1 MNHEY and CDR2 SVGAGI. Between the trimmed V and J ends, which lost 7 bases and 5 bases, there was a span of 14 bases. The CDR3 loop spans 14 amino acids. CDR3 DNA sequence: TGTGCCAGCACTTCCCATGGAGGGACCGGGGAGCTGTTTTTT. Translated: CASTSHGGTGELFF.

The sample holds one count of this clone. This chain joins TRBV18 and TRBJ1-1, with 10 nucleotides matching TRBD1. J lost 8 bases, V lost 2 bases, and 5 bases had no gene match. There are 14 residues in the CDR3. Germline CDR1 KGHSH, CDR2 LQKENI. Here the CDR3 DNA reads TGTGCCAGCTCACCATTGGGACAGGGGAGGGAAGCTTTCTTT. This codes for CASSPLGQGREAFF.

This rearrangement joins TRBV11-2 to TRBJ2-7; no definite D call. Trimming stripped 5 bases from V and 0 bases from J, with 14 bases between. This CDR3 has 15 amino acids. CDR1 is SGHAT, CDR2 FQNNGV, per germline. The CDR3 spells CASSGWQEASYEQYF. CDR3 DNA: TGTGCCAGCAGCGGGTGGCAGGAAGCCTCCTACGAGCAGTACTTC.

As DNA, the CDR3 is TGTGCCACCGCGGGACTGAACCTCGGAGATGAGCAGTTCTTC. Translated, it gives CATAGLNLGDEQFF. The rearrangement links TRBV6-5 to TRBJ2-1, with a weak D call TRBD2 (6 bases). V dropped 10 bases and J dropped 8 bases, with 21 bases sitting between them. CDR1 MNHEY and CDR2 SVGAGI come from the germline V gene. There are 14 residues in the CDR3.